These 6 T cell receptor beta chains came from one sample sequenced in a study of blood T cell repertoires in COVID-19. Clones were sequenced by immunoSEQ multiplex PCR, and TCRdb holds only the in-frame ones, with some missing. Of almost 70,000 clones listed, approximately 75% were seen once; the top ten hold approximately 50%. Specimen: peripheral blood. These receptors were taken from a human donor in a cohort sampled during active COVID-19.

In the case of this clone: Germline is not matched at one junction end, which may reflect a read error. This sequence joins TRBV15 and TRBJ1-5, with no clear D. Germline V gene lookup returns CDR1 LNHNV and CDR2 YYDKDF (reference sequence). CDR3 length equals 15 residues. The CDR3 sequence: CATSGDYYSNQPQHF. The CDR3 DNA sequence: TGTGCCACCAGCGGAGATTATTATAGCAATCAGCCCCAGCATTTT.

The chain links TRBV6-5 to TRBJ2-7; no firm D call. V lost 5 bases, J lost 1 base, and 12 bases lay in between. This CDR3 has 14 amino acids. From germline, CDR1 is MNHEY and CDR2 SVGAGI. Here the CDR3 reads CASSRPGPSYEQYF. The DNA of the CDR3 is TGTGCCAGCAGTCGCCCGGGTCCTTCCTACGAGCAGTACTTC.

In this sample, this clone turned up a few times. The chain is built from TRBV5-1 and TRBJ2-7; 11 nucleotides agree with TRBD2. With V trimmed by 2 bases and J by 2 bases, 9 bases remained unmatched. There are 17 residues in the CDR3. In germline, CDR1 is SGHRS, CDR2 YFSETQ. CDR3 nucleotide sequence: TGCGCCAGCAGCTTTAGGGCTAGCGGGGGGTTCCCCTACGAGCAGTACTTC. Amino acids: CASSFRASGGFPYEQYF.

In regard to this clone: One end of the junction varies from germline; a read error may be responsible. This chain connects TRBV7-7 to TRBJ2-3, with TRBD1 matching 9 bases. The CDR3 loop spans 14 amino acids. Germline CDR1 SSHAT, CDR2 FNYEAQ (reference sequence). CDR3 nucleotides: TGTGCTAGCAGCTTAGACGGGACAGGGGATACGCAGTATTTT. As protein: CASSLDGTGDTQYF.

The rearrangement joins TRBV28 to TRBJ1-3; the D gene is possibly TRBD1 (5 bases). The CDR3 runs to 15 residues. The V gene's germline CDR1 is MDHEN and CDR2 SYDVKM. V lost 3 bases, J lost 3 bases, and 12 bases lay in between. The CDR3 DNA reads TGTGCCAGCAGTTTTTCGGGGGGTAATGGAAACACCATATATTTT. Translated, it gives CASSFSGGNGNTIYF.

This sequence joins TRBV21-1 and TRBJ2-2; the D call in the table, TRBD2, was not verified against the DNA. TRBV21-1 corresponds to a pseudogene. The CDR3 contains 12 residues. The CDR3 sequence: CATGCKHRGAVF. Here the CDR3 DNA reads TGTGCCACGGGATGCAAACACCGGGGAGCTGTTTTT.